This T cell receptor beta chain was identified in a study of blood T cells in healthy people across ages (dated by TCRdb to about 2015). With regard to the full study: Template switching captured roughly one uniquely barcoded TCR beta cDNA molecule per two T cells in model experiments. To track age-related changes in TCR beta repertoire diversity, the study relied on deep sequencing normalized with unique cDNA molecular identifiers. For two donors (one aged 18 to 29 and one aged 80 or older), the study analyzed two additional independent replicas of 1 million unique cDNA reads from the same blood draw. To avoid experimental bias, donors of different ages were spread randomly across the sequencing lanes. Four age groups were formed from the donors: young (average approximately 16 years), middle-aged (around 41), aged (about 68) and long-lived (around 80).

Results the study describes overall, beyond this receptor: Total diversity estimates from one million sequenced T cells were considered lower bounds and underestimates. A strong correlation was found between observed TCR beta diversity and the percentage of naive T cells measured by flow cytometry. Donor CMV infection status was unknown, potentially confounding age-related changes in expanded clonotypes. Compared with the aged group, the long-lived group had more naive CD4+ T cells, fewer expanded clones and increased TCR diversity, suggesting age selection. Because profiling used bulk unsorted PBMCs, naive and antigen-experienced compartments could not be compared conclusively. Observed TCR beta diversity per million T cells fell roughly linearly with age, and a significant reduction was already apparent by age about 38.

The 39 donors, aged about 6 to 95 years, were systemically healthy Caucasian individuals from Russia. About 9.1 milliliters of peripheral blood were collected from each donor into EDTA-treated Vacutainer tubes. PBMCs were isolated by Ficoll-Paque density-gradient centrifugation, with at least 7 million obtained per sample. Total RNA, at least 6 micrograms per sample, was extracted from PBMCs with Trizol reagent. The percentages of naive CD45RAhigh/CD27high T cells were determined by flow cytometry on a PBMC aliquot from every donor. Receptors were amplified or captured by 5' RACE. The sample was run on an Illumina HiSeq 2500. A second 7 to 11 cycle PCR used a sample-barcoded 5' primer and a J-beta primer mix. A unique molecular identifier was introduced onto each TCR beta cDNA molecule by a template-switch 5' adaptor carrying 12 random nucleotides. Each sample yielded at least 3 million CDR3-containing paired-end reads. The Mint cDNA synthesis kit, primed by a TRBC-specific oligonucleotide, was used to synthesize first-strand cDNA from all RNA. Following uracil-DNA glycosylase treatment, all cDNA underwent a first 18-cycle PCR with the universal primers M1SS and BC2_uni_R. Processing in the source paper ran as follows. Each sample was normalized by randomly selecting 1 million high-quality reads, each carrying a distinct molecular identifier. Reads sharing molecular identifiers were discarded rather than binned into consensus sequences. MiTCR, with a Q25 quality threshold and the strictest error-elimination algorithm, was used for CDR3 identification, clonotype clustering and error correction. Lower-bound total TCR beta diversity was estimated with a nonparametric unseen species model using Euler transformation. In TCRdb, the public reads were trimmed at Q25 with fastp and aligned with MiXCR, with productive beta chains retained. Entries are consolidated by CDR3 protein sequence, retaining the most common genes and DNA. For this entry, the V and J calls and clone size follow TCRdb and not the study's own pipeline. The sample table holds roughly 800,000 distinct CDR3 sequences, of which nearly 60% were seen once. The ten biggest clones cover 20% to 25% of the sample.

This clonotype was observed a handful of times. The antigen this receptor binds is unknown. No base-level quality is on record; no much larger clone is a single base apart. Material: blood. The TCR comes from a man between 25 and 39 years old in good health.

The nucleotide sequence reads TGTGCCATCAGTGAGTCGCCCGAGGCTGAGCAGTTCTTC. The encoded protein is CAISESPEAEQFF. This receptor chain uses TRBV10-3 and TRBJ2-1, with the D gene not confidently named. The CDR3 sequence holds 13 residues, the cysteine and phenylalanine included. Only the CDR3 portion is preserved as DNA: 39 bases, with reading frame beginning at the first base. The V end loses 0 bases and the J end loses 9 bases, and a stretch of 9 bases separates them. The germline V gene sets CDR1 to ENHRY and CDR2 to SYGVKD.